Following are 32 T cell receptor beta chains from one sample sequenced in a study of blood T cell repertoires in COVID-19. Method: immunoSEQ multiplex PCR; TCRdb's copy keeps in-frame clones and lacks some. The sample records 350,000 to 450,000 clones, about 88% being singletons. Sequencing was done on a sample of PBMCs or T cells enriched from blood (not recorded which). The receptors were sampled from a young woman who had been exposed to COVID-19.

This clone was recorded once. The chain joins TRBV7-9 to TRBJ1-5; maybe TRBD1 (6 bases). The V gene lost 5 bases and the J gene lost 7 bases, with 18 bases spanning the gap. Germline V CDR1 and CDR2: SEHNR, FQNEAQ (reference sequence). CDR3 length equals 15 residues. CDR3 residues: CASSLSGTPGQPQHF. In DNA, the CDR3 is TGTGCCAGCAGCCTGTCCGGGACACCAGGACAGCCCCAGCATTTT.

The V and J genes are TRBV13 and TRBJ2-7; TRBD1 matches 11 bases. J was trimmed by 0 bases and V by 1 base; bases with no gene match: 17. The CDR3 loop spans 21 amino acids. Germline V gene sequence: CDR1 PRHDT, CDR2 FYEKMQ (reference sequence). As DNA, the CDR3 is TGTGCCAGCAGCTTAGTAGATCCGGCCGGACAGGGGGCAAGGAGCTCCTACGAGCAGTACTTC. The encoded protein is CASSLVDPAGQGARSSYEQYF. Supplemented by reference TRBV13 and TRBJ2-7, the full variable domain reads AAGVIQSPRHLIKEKRETATLKCYPIPRHDTVYWYQQGPGQDPQFLISFYEKMQSDKGSIPDRFSAQQFSDYHSELNMSSLELGDSALYFCASSLVDPAGQGARSSYEQYFGPGTRLTVT.

V is TRBV18 and J is TRBJ2-2; D call uncertain. V lost 10 bases and J lost 1, with 7 bases in between. The CDR3 consists of 12 residues. The germline gives CDR1 KGHSH, CDR2 LQKENI. CDR3 residues: CAIQQNTGELFF. Here the CDR3 DNA reads TGTGCCATCCAACAGAACACCGGGGAGCTGTTTTTT.

The rearrangement joins TRBV7-2 to TRBJ1-2; 7 nucleotides agree with TRBD1. This CDR3 region has 15 residues. V gave up 2 bases and J gave up 2 bases; unmatched junction bases: 5. Germline CDR1 SGHTA, CDR2 FQGNSA. The chain's CDR3 is CASSLPQGGNYGYTF. For the CDR3, the DNA is TGTGCCAGCAGCTTACCCCAGGGGGGAAACTATGGCTACACCTTC.

This chain links TRBV11-2 with TRBJ2-1, with a possible D match to TRBD1 (5 bases). Per the germline V gene, CDR1 is SGHAT and CDR2 is FQNNGV. Trimming took off 0 bases at V and 0 bases at J, with 9 bases between the two ends. This CDR3 is 16 amino acids long. The DNA for the CDR3 is TGTGCCAGCAGCTTAGATCAGGGTCTCTCCTACAATGAGCAGTTCTTC. Translation: CASSLDQGLSYNEQFF.

This chain joins TRBV15 and TRBJ2-2; D possibly corresponds to TRBD1 (7 bases). Trimming took off 1 base at V and 1 base at J, with 10 bases between the two ends. CDR1 and CDR2 (germline): LNHNV, YYDKDF (reference sequence). The length of the CDR3 is 16 residues. The CDR3 reads CATSRGQGGNTGELFF. CDR3 nucleotides: TGTGCCACCAGCAGAGGACAGGGAGGGAACACCGGGGAGCTGTTTTTT.

The CDR3 sequence is CASSQVGGAQYF. Written as DNA, the CDR3 is TGTGCCAGCAGCCAAGTGGGGGGGGCCCAGTACTTC. The V call is TRBV3-1 (or the pseudogene TRBV3-2), the J call TRBJ2-5; 7 bases align to TRBD2. This CDR3 has 12 amino acids. CDR1 and CDR2 (germline): LGHDT, YNNKEL (reference sequence). V dropped 1 base and J dropped 9; count of bases not matched to a gene: 2.

V usage is TRBV19 and J usage is TRBJ2-1; no clear D gene. The CDR3 spans 16 residues. Germline CDR1 and CDR2: LNHDA and SQIVND (reference sequence). V lost 1 base to trimming and J lost 0 bases, with 10 bases between them. CDR3 loop: CASSIGGLSSYNEQFF. The CDR3 coding sequence is TGTGCCAGTAGTATAGGCGGTCTAAGCTCCTACAATGAGCAGTTCTTC.

This chain joins TRBV28 and TRBJ1-2; 10 bases match TRBD1. V lost 2 bases and J lost 7; bases outside the gene matches: 4. CDR1 and CDR2 from the germline V gene are MDHEN and SYDVKM. The CDR3 runs to 14 residues. The chain's CDR3 is CASSLTGTGVGYTF. CDR3 DNA sequence: TGTGCCAGCAGTTTAACGGGGACAGGGGTTGGCTACACCTTC.

The chain couples TRBV3-1 (or the pseudogene TRBV3-2) to TRBJ1-6; the match to TRBD1 covers 10 bases. The germline V gene encodes CDR1 LGHDT and CDR2 YNNKEL (reference sequence). V shed 0 bases, J shed 8 bases, and the junction held 10 bases outside the gene matches. This CDR3 has 18 amino acids. CDR3 sequence (DNA): TGTGCCAGCAGCCAAGATTGGAACCTCGGACAGGGGGATTCACCCCTCCACTTT. Its translation is CASSQDWNLGQGDSPLHF.

This sequence joins TRBV9 and TRBJ2-1; 9 bases agree with TRBD2. CDR1 and CDR2 from the germline V gene are SGDLS and YYNGEE. V trimming: 3 bases; J trimming: 3 bases; junction bases outside the gene matches: 7. This CDR3 is 16 amino acids long. The CDR3 nucleotides are TGTGCCAGCAGCGAACCGACTAGCGGCTTCTACAATGAGCAGTTCTTC. Translation: CASSEPTSGFYNEQFF.

Only one count was recorded for this clone. The CDR3 reads CATSDYPSGGSYNEQFF. Here the CDR3 DNA reads TGTGCCACCAGTGATTACCCTAGCGGGGGCTCCTACAATGAGCAGTTCTTC. This rearrangement joins TRBV24-1 to TRBJ2-1; 10 nucleotides line up with TRBD2. From germline, CDR1 is KGHDR and CDR2 SFDVKD. The CDR3 is 17 residues long. V was clipped by 2 bases and J by 0 bases; unmatched bases: 3.

This clone was counted a single time. CDR3: CASSHGRVSNEQYF. As DNA, the CDR3 is TGTGCCAGCAGTCACGGGAGGGTCTCTAACGAGCAGTACTTC. V gene TRBV5-5 combines with J gene TRBJ2-7; TRBD2 matches at 8 bases. The germline V gene encodes CDR1 SGHKS and CDR2 YYEKEE (reference sequence). The V and J ends lost 5 bases and 5 bases, in that order; junction bases with no gene match: 9. The CDR3 runs to 14 residues. Complete variable domain (other parts from reference TRBV5-5 and TRBJ2-7): DAGVTQSPTHLIKTRGQQVTLRCSPISGHKSVSWYQQVLGQGPQFIFQYYEKEERGRGNFPDRFSARQFPNYSSELNVNALLLGDSALYLCASSHGRVSNEQYFGPGTRLTVT.

This clone was found a few times. The chain joins TRBV19 to TRBJ1-3; TRBD1 might be the D (5 bases). CDR3 length: 14 residues. Germline loops: CDR1 LNHDA, CDR2 SQIVND (reference sequence). V dropped 8 bases and J dropped 4 bases, with 15 bases sitting between them. This CDR3 is CASGLTGYGNTIYF. The CDR3 DNA reads TGTGCCAGTGGCCTAACAGGCTACGGAAACACCATATATTTT. The complete variable domain, with remaining parts taken from reference TRBV19 and TRBJ1-3, reads DGGITQSPKYLFRKEGQNVTLSCEQNLNHDAMYWYRQDPGQGLRLIYYSQIVNDFQKGDIAEGYSVSREKKESFPLTVTSAQKNPTAFYLCASGLTGYGNTIYFGEGSWLTVV.

The chain joins TRBV10-1 to TRBJ2-1, with D perhaps TRBD2 (7 bases). The germline gives CDR1 WNHNN, CDR2 SYGVQD (reference sequence). This CDR3 contains 13 residues. V shed 3 bases and J shed 10 bases, with 13 bases lying between them. CDR3 protein: CASSEGGAREQFF. CDR3 DNA: TGCGCCAGCAGTGAAGGGGGGGCTCGGGAGCAGTTCTTC.

The table lists this clone with a count of one. This rearrangement joins TRBV28 to TRBJ2-1; D uncertain. This CDR3 spans 15 amino acids. Trimming took 2 bases from V and 0 from J, leaving 8 bases between them. Per germline, CDR1 MDHEN and CDR2 SYDVKM. CDR3 in amino acids: CASSLLGSSYNEQFF. In nucleotides, the CDR3 is TGTGCCAGCAGTTTACTGGGCAGCTCCTACAATGAGCAGTTCTTC.

The V and J genes are TRBV20-1 and TRBJ1-5; D is unresolved. Between the trimmed V and J ends, which lost 6 bases and 4 bases, there was a span of 7 bases. Germline V lookup: CDR1 DFQATT, CDR2 SNEGSKA (reference sequence). There are 11 residues in the CDR3. This CDR3 reads CSAGKNQPQHF. The CDR3 bases are TGCAGTGCCGGTAAGAATCAGCCCCAGCATTTT.

The chain employs TRBV19 and TRBJ2-3; D remains unclear. Germline V gives CDR1 LNHDA, CDR2 SQIVND (reference sequence). The CDR3 covers 15 residues. The V and J ends lost 2 bases and 2 bases respectively, with 11 bases between them. The DNA of the CDR3 is TGTGCCAGTAGTATATCGTGGCAAAACACAGATACGCAGTATTTT. This translates into CASSISWQNTDTQYF.

The J gene is TRBJ2-5, the V gene TRBV27; maybe TRBD1 (6 bases). The CDR3 runs 12 residues. The germline gives CDR1 MNHEY, CDR2 SMNVEV (reference sequence). Trimming pared 7 bases from V and 5 bases from J, leaving 11 bases between. The CDR3 here is CASKAGAETQYF. CDR3 nucleotides: TGTGCCAGCAAGGCAGGGGCGGAGACCCAGTACTTC.

The chain has TRBV3-1 (or the pseudogene TRBV3-2) and TRBJ2-5; D gene uncertain. The CDR3 spans 13 residues. Trimming removed 2 bases from V and 4 bases from J, with 8 bases in between. Germline lookup yields CDR1 LGHDT and CDR2 YNNKEL (reference sequence). The CDR3 sequence is CASSQFRSETQYF. In DNA, the CDR3 is TGTGCCAGCAGCCAATTTCGTTCAGAGACCCAGTACTTC.

The CDR3 here is CASRTGFFSGANVLTF. In DNA form, the CDR3 reads TGTGCCAGTAGAACAGGGTTCTTCTCTGGGGCCAACGTCCTGACTTTC. J is TRBJ2-6 and V is TRBV19, with a weak D call TRBD1 (6 bases). Germline CDR1 is LNHDA and CDR2 is SQIVND (reference sequence). Trimming left V 6 bases short and J 0 bases short, with 12 bases between. CDR3 size: 16 residues.

The chain couples TRBV5-1 to TRBJ2-7, with TRBD1 identical over 7 bases. The CDR3 totals 14 residues. Unmatched junction bases numbered 4, after V lost 0 bases and J lost 4 bases. The germline V gene encodes CDR1 SGHRS and CDR2 YFSETQ. CDR3 in amino acids: CASSLGPGQYEQYF. CDR3 DNA: TGCGCCAGCAGCTTGGGTCCGGGACAGTACGAGCAGTACTTC.

This chain connects TRBV9 to TRBJ2-7; TRBD1 aligns across 9 bases. With V trimmed by 4 bases and J by 2 bases, 7 bases remained unmatched. The CDR3 is made up of 15 amino acids. The V gene's germline CDR1 is SGDLS and CDR2 YYNGEE. The CDR3: CASSSSGDRAYEQYF. The CDR3 coding sequence is TGTGCCAGCAGCTCAAGCGGGGACAGGGCCTACGAGCAGTACTTC.

This clone has just a few counts. V gene TRBV6-5 combines with J gene TRBJ2-1; 9 nucleotides match TRBD2. The CDR3 is 16 residues long. J gave up 4 bases and V 4 bases, and 8 bases lay outside the gene matches. Germline CDR1 reads MNHEY; CDR2 reads SVGAGI. CDR3 DNA sequence: TGTGCCAGCAGTTCTCCGGGGACTAGCATTTACAATGAGCAGTTCTTC. It translates to CASSSPGTSIYNEQFF.

The chain carries TRBV3-1 (or the pseudogene TRBV3-2) and TRBJ1-3; D is ambiguous. V lost 1 base and J 4 bases, leaving 5 bases between the germline ends. Germline values: CDR1 LGHDT, CDR2 YNNKEL (reference sequence). The CDR3 is made up of 13 amino acids. This CDR3 reads CASSQVLGNTIYF. The CDR3 region has the DNA TGTGCCAGCAGCCAAGTCCTGGGAAACACCATATATTTT.

The chain uses TRBV11-2 and TRBJ2-1; 8 nucleotides line up with TRBD2. V lost 1 base to trimming and J lost 9 bases; unmatched junction nucleotides: 8. CDR1 and CDR2 (germline): SGHAT, FQNNGV. CDR3 length: 15 residues. The CDR3 protein is CASSLGAGDYFEQFF. The CDR3 bases are TGTGCCAGCAGCTTAGGAGCGGGAGACTATTTTGAGCAGTTCTTC.

The count of this clone is one. This rearrangement joins TRBV5-1 to TRBJ2-1; TRBD2 agrees at 7 bases. V lost 1 base and J lost 0; bases outside the gene matches: 10. This CDR3 has 18 residues. The germline V gene has CDR1 SGHRS and CDR2 YFSETQ. The CDR3 reads CASSLPTGSGYSYNEQFF. CDR3 nucleotides: TGCGCCAGCAGCTTGCCCACGGGTAGCGGGTACTCCTACAATGAGCAGTTCTTC.

This clone was seen more than once but under ten times. The J gene is TRBJ1-2, the V gene TRBV12-3 or TRBV12-4; D is unclear. Trimming shortened V by 7 bases and J by 7 bases, and 16 bases separated the two germline ends. There are 13 residues in the CDR3. CDR3 in DNA: TGTGCCAGCAATAAGGGATCCGGACTTGGCTACACCTTC. It is translated as CASNKGSGLGYTF.

The chain joins TRBV12-3 or TRBV12-4 to TRBJ2-1; tentative D call: TRBD2 (6 bases). Trimming took 5 bases from V and 9 from J, leaving 11 bases between them. This CDR3 spans 12 amino acids. The CDR3 bases are TGTGCCAGCAGTGTGACTAGTTTTGAGCAGTTCTTC. It codes for CASSVTSFEQFF.

This chain uses TRBV28 with TRBJ2-7; 8 nucleotides agree with TRBD1. CDR3 length: 12 residues. Unmatched junction bases numbered 5, after V lost 5 bases and J lost 8 bases. The germline CDR1 and CDR2 sequences are MDHEN and SYDVKM. This chain's CDR3 is CASSTDRAKQYF. As DNA, the CDR3 is TGTGCCAGCAGTACGGACAGGGCGAAGCAGTACTTC.

The chain employs TRBV5-6 and TRBJ2-7, with 8 positions matching TRBD1. The V segment lost 4 bases and the J segment 1 base; nucleotides outside the gene matches: 7. Per the germline V gene, CDR1 is SGHDT and CDR2 is YYEEEE. The CDR3 loop spans 15 amino acids. CDR3 residues: CASSQTGDASYEQYF. Written as DNA, the CDR3 is TGTGCCAGCAGCCAGACAGGGGACGCATCCTACGAGCAGTACTTC. Combining the CDR3 with reference TRBV5-6 and TRBJ2-7 gives the whole variable domain DAGVTQSPTHLIKTRGQQVTLRCSPKSGHDTVSWYQQALGQGPQFIFQYYEEEERQRGNFPDRFSGHQFPNYSSELNVNALLLGDSALYLCASSQTGDASYEQYFGPGTRLTVT.

The V call is TRBV15, the J call TRBJ2-1; the D gene is possibly TRBD2 (6 bases). From germline, CDR1 is LNHNV and CDR2 YYDKDF (reference sequence). This CDR3 is 16 amino acids long. V was shortened by 6 bases and J by 2 bases, with 17 bases between the two germline ends. CDR3 residues: CATRRGLHSPYNEQFF. The DNA of the CDR3 is TGTGCCACCAGAAGGGGACTCCACAGTCCCTACAATGAGCAGTTCTTC.